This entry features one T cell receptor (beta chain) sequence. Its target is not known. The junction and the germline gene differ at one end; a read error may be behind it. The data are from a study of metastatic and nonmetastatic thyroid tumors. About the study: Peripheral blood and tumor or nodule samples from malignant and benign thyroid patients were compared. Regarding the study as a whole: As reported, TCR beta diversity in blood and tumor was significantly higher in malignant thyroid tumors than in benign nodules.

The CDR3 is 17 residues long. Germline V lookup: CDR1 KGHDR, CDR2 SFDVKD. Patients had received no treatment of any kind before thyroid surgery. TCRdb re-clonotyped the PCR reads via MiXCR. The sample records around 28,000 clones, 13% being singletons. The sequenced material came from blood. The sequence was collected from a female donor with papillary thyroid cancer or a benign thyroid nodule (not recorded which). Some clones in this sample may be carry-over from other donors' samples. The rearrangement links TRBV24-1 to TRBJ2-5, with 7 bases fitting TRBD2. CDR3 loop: CATSGGGEGPWVEAQYF. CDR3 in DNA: TGTGCCACCAGTGGTGGAGGGGAGGGACCCTGGGTAGAGGCCCAGTACTTC.